This T cell receptor beta chain was obtained from a study of identical twins. Germline assignment: CDR1 SEHNR and CDR2 FQNEAQ (reference sequence). The CDR3 covers 14 residues. Trimming removed 4 bases at V and 3 bases at J, with 13 bases between. TCRdb used MiXCR to reprocess the 5' RACE reads, holding one entry per CDR3 protein. The sample consists of 600,000 to 850,000 distinct CDR3 sequences, about 18% of them appearing once. This sample was also put to use in a study of T cells expressing NK-cell markers.

The material sequenced was PBMCs. This rearrangement joins TRBV7-9 to TRBJ2-7; possibly TRBD2 for D (6 bases). This clonotype was obtained from a woman in her late teens or twenties in good health. The CDR3 loop reads CASSSLPGSYEQYF. In nucleotides, the CDR3 is TGTGCCAGCAGCTCCTTACCCGGGAGCTACGAGCAGTACTTC.